This T cell receptor beta chain was captured by sequencing in a study of early T cells in non-severe SARS-CoV-2 infection. Turning to the study itself: Bulk RNA isolated from unsorted whole blood underwent sequencing; chains were not paired.

This clonotype was picked up a small number of times. The germline CDR1 and CDR2 sequences are SGHTA and FQGNSA. The CDR3 has 17 residues. The junction had 9 bases not matched to a gene; V was cut back by 0 bases and J by 3 bases. Individual cDNA molecules each received unique molecular identifiers attached to them. TCRdb re-analysed the 5' RACE reads in MiXCR, keeping a single row per CDR3 protein. Among 35,000 to 45,000 distinct CDR3 sequences, approximately 6.2% were seen once, and the ten largest hold more than 7%. The chain employs TRBV7-2 and TRBJ2-7; 9 bases map to TRBD2. This clonotype was obtained from an adult who was a healthcare worker with PCR-confirmed SARS-CoV-2 infection or an uninfected control (not recorded which). The source material was whole blood, sampled at baseline. The CDR3 DNA reads TGTGCCAGCAGCTTAGCGTTTAGCGGGGGCCCTTACTACGAGCAGTACTTC. It yields the protein CASSLAFSGGPYYEQYF.